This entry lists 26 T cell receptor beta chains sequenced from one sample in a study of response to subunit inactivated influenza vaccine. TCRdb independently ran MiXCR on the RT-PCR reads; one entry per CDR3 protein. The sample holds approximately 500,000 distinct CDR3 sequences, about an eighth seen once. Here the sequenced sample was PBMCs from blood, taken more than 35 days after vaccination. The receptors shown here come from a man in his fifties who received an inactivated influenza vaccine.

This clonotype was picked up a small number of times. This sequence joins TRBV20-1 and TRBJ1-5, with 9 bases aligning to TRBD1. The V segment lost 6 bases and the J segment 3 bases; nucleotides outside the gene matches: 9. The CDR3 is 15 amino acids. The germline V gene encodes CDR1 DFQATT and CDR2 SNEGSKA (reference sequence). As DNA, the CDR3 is TGCAGTGCCACGAAGGGACAGGGATCCAATCAGCCCCAGCATTTT. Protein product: CSATKGQGSNQPQHF.

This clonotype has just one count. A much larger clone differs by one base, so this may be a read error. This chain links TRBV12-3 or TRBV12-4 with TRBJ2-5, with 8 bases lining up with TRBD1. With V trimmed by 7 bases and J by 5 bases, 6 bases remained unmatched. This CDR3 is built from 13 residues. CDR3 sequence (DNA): TGTGCCAGCAACAACAGGGGGGAGGAGACCCAGTACTTC. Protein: CASNNRGEETQYF.

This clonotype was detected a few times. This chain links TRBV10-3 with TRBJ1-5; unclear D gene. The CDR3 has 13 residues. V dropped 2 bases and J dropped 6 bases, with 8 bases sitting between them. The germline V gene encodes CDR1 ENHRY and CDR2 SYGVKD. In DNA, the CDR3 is TGTGCCATCAGTGAGACGAGGGTTCAGCCCCAGCATTTT. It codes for CAISETRVQPQHF.

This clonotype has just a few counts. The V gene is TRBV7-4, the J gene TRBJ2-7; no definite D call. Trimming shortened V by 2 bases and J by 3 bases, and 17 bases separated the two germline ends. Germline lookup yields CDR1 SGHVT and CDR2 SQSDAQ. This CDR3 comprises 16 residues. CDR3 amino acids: CASSLTFRAGYYEQYF. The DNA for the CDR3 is TGTGCCAGCAGCTTAACTTTTCGGGCAGGATACTACGAGCAGTACTTC. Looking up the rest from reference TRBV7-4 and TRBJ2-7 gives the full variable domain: GAGVSQSPRYKVAKRGRDVALRCDSISGHVTLYWYRQTLGQGSEVLTYSQSDAQRDKSGRPSGRFSAERPERSVSTLKIQRTEQGDSAVYLCASSLTFRAGYYEQYFGPGTRLTVT.

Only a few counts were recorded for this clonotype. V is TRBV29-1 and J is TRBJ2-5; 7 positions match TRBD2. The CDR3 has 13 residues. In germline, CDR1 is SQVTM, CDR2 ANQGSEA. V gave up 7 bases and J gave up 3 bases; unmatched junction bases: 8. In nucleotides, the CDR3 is TGCAGCGCCTCCCCGGGACTAAAAGAGACCCAGTACTTC. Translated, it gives CSASPGLKETQYF. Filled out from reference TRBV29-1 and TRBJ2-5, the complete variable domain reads SAVISQKPSRDICQRGTSLTIQCQVDSQVTMMFWYRQQPGQSLTLIATANQGSEATYESGFVIDKFPISRPNLTFSTLTVSNMSPEDSSIYLCSASPGLKETQYFGPGTRLLVL.

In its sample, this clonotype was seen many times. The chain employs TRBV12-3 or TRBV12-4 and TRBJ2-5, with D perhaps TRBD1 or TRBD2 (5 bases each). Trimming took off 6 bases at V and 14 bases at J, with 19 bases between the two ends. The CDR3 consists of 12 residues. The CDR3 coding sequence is TGTGCCAGCAGGGTAGCCCCGGGACCCTCCTACTTC. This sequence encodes CASRVAPGPSYF.

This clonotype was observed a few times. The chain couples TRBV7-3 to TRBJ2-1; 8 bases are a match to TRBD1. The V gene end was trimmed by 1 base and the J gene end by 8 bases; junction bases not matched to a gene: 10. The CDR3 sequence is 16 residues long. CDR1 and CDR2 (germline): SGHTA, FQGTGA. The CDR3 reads CASSLRGTDRVYEQFF. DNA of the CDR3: TGTGCCAGCAGCTTAAGGGGGACGGACAGGGTATATGAGCAGTTCTTC.

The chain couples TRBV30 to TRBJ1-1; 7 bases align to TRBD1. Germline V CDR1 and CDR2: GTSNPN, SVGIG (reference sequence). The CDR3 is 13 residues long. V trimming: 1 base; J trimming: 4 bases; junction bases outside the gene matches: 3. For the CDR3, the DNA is TGTGCCTGGAGTGGACAGGGCGGCACTGAAGCTTTCTTT. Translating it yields CAWSGQGGTEAFF.

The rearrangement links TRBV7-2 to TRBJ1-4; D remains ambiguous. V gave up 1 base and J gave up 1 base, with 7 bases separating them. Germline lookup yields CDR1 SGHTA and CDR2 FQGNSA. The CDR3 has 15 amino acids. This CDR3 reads CASSLGLETNEKLFF. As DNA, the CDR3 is TGTGCCAGCAGCTTAGGGCTGGAAACTAATGAAAAACTGTTTTTT.

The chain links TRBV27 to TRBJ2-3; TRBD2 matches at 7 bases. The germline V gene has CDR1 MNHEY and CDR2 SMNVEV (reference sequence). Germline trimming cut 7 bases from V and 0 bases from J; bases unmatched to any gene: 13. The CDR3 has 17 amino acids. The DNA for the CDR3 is TGTGCCAGCACCCTCCTAGCTAGCGGCTCTAGCACAGATACGCAGTATTTT. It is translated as CASTLLASGSSTDTQYF.

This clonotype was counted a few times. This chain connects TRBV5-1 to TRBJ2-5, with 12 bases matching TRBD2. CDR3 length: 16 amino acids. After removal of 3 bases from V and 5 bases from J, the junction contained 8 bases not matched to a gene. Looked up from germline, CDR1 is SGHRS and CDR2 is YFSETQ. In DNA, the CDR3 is TGCGCCAGCAGCTCCTCTAGCGGGGGGGCCCTCGAGACCCAGTACTTC. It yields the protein CASSSSSGGALETQYF.

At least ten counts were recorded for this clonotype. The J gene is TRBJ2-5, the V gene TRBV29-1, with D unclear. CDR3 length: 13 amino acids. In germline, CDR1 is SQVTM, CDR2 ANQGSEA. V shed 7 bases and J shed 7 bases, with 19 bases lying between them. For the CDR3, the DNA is TGCAGCGCCGGACGTCCAGAGTTTGGGACCCAGTACTTC. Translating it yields CSAGRPEFGTQYF.

In DNA form, the CDR3 reads TGCACCTCCCGGGACTCCGGGACCCAGTACTTC. Translated, it gives CTSRDSGTQYF. The V call is TRBV29-1, the J call TRBJ2-5; possible D gene TRBD2, 6 bases. This CDR3 has 11 amino acids. Germline values: CDR1 SQVTM, CDR2 ANQGSEA.

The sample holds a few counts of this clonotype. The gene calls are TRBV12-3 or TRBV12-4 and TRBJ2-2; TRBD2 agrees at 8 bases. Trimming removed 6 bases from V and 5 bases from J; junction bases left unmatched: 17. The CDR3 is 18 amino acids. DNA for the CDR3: TGTGCCAGCAGGCAGTCCGGGGGGGAGCGGGGGTTAACCGGGGAGCTGTTTTTT. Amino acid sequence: CASRQSGGERGLTGELFF.

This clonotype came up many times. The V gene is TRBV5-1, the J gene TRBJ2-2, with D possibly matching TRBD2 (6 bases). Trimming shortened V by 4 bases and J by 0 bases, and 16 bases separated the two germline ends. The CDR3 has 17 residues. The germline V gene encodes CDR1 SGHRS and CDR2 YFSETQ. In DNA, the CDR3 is TGCGCCAGCAGCCGGAGGGCCGGAGCGGCGAACACCGGGGAGCTGTTTTTT. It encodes CASSRRAGAANTGELFF.

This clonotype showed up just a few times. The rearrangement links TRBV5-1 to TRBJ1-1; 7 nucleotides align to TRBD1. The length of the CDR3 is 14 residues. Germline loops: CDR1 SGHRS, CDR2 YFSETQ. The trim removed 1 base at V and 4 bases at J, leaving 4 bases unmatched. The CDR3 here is CASSLPNRGTEAFF. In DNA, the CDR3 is TGCGCCAGCAGCTTGCCGAACAGGGGCACTGAAGCTTTCTTT.

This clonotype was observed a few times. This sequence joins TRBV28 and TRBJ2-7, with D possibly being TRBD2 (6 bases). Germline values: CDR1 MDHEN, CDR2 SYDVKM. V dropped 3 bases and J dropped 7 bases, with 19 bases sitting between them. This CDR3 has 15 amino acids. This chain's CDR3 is CASSLSRGWAGEQYF. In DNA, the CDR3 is TGTGCCAGCAGTTTGTCCCGAGGGTGGGCGGGGGAGCAGTACTTC.

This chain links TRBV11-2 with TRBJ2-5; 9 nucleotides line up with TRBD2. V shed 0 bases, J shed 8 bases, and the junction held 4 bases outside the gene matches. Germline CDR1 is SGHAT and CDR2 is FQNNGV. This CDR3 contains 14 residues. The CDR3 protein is CASSLETAGGTQYF. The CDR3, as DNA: TGTGCCAGCAGCTTAGAGACAGCGGGGGGAACCCAGTACTTC.

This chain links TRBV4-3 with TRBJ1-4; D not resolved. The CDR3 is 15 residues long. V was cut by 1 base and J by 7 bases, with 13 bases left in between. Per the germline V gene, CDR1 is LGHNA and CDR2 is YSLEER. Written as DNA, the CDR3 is TGCGCCAGCAGCCAAGTTAACTGGGAATCTGAAAAACTGTTTTTT. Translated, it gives CASSQVNWESEKLFF.

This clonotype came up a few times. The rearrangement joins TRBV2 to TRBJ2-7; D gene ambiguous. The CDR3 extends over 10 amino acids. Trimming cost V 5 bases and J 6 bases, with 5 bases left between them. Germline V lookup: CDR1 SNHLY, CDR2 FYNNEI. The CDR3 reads CASSYREQYF. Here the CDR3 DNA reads TGTGCCAGCAGTTATCGCGAGCAGTACTTC. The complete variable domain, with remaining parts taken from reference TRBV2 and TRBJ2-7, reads EPEVTQTPSHQVTQMGQEVILRCVPISNHLYFYWYRQILGQKVEFLVSFYNNEISEKSEIFDDQFSVERPDGSNFTLKIRSTKLEDSAMYFCASSYREQYFGPGTRLTVT.

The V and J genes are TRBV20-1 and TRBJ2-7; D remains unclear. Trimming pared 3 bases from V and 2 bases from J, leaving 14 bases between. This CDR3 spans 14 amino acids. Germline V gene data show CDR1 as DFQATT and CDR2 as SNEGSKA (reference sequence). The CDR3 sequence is CSASGSSRTYEQYF. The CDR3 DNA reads TGCAGTGCTAGCGGGTCTTCCAGGACCTACGAGCAGTACTTC.

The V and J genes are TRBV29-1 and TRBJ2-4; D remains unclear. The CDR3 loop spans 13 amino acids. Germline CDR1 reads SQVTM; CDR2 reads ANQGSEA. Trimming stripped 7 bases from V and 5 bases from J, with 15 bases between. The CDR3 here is CSAIKIAENIQYF. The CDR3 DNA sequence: TGCAGCGCAATCAAGATTGCAGAAAACATTCAGTACTTC.

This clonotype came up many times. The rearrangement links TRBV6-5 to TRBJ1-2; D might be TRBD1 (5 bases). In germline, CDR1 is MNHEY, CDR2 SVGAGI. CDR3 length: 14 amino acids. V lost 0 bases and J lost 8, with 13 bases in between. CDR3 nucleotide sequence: TGTGCCAGCAGTTACTCCGCAGGCTCAGGGGGCTACACCTTC. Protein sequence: CASSYSAGSGGYTF.

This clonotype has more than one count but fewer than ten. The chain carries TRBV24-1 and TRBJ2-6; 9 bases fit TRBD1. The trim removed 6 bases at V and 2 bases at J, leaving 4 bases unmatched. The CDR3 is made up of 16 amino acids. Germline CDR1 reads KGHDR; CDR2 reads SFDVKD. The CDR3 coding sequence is TGTGCCACCAGTCCGGGGACAGGGCCTGGGGCCAACGTCCTGACTTTC. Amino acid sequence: CATSPGTGPGANVLTF.

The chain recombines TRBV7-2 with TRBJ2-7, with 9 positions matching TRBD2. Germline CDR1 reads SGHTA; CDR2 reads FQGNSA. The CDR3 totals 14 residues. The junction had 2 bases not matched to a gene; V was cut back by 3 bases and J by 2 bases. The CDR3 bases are TGTGCCAGCAGCTTGGGACTAGCCACCTACGAGCAGTACTTC. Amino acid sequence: CASSLGLATYEQYF.

Written as DNA, the CDR3 is TGTGCCAGCAGCCCGAATGATAGCAATCAGCCCCAGCATTTT. Its protein is CASSPNDSNQPQHF. The chain recombines TRBV12-3 or TRBV12-4 with TRBJ1-5, with no clear D. V was cut by 6 bases and J by 0 bases, with 9 bases left in between. This CDR3 spans 14 amino acids.